The 21 T cell receptor beta chains in this list originate from one sample, sequenced in a study of T cell clonality in common variable immunodeficiency. Study observations and caveats: Common variable immunodeficiency TCR beta sequences reportedly had fewer deletions and N-nucleotide insertions.

Antigens of these TCRs are unknown. The table came from immunoSEQ multiplex PCR; TCRdb's copy has only in-frame clones and leaves some out. The specimen has about 7,300 clones, none found just once. The sample was peripheral blood mononuclear cells. Receptor source: a human donor with common variable immunodeficiency.

This clone was detected only a few times. The CDR3 end lies 3 residues beyond the end of the read and is filled in from the germline J gene. V gene TRBV11-3 combines with J gene TRBJ2-1; D remains ambiguous. V was trimmed by 5 bases and J by 4 bases, leaving 6 bases between them. Germline CDR1 is SGHNT and CDR2 is YENEEA. This CDR3 has 12 residues. CDR3 residues: CASSVQYNEQFF. The covered CDR3 bases are TGTGCCAGCAGCGTTCAGTACAATGAG.

This clone was seen more than once but under ten times. The CDR3 is cut off 3 residues early in the read; its end comes from the germline J gene. This chain uses TRBV2 with TRBJ2-5; 8 bases agree with TRBD2. The CDR3 consists of 14 residues. V gave up 5 bases and J gave up 3 bases; unmatched junction bases: 5. Germline V CDR1 and CDR2: SNHLY, FYNNEI. The CDR3 DNA, read in part, is TGTGCCAGCAGTTTTCGCGGGGGGAAAGAGACC. It specifies CASSFRGGKET. The CDR3, in full, reads CASSFRGGKETQYF.

Details on this clone: An end of the junction does not agree with germline; a read error may underlie this. The DNA ends 3 residues before the CDR3 does, and the rest of the CDR3 is filled in from the germline J gene. This chain links TRBV18 with TRBJ2-3; D possibly matches TRBD1 or TRBD2 (5 bases each). The CDR3 consists of 15 residues. CDR1 is KGHSH and CDR2 is LQKENI in the germline V gene. CDR3 residues: CASSPREGDTDTQYF. The covered CDR3 bases are TGTGCCAGCTCCCCACGGGAAGGGGACACAGATACG. Combining the CDR3 with reference TRBV18 and TRBJ2-3 gives the whole variable domain NAGVMQNPRHLVRRRGQEARLRCSPMKGHSHVYWYRQLPEEGLKFMVYLQKENIIDESGMPKERFSAEFPKEGPSILRIQQVVRGDSAAYFCASSPREGDTDTQYFGPGTRLTVL.

By its share, this clone is medium-sized (0.01 to 0.1%). The read halts 3 residues ahead of the CDR3 end, with the missing end drawn from the germline J gene. The chain joins TRBV7-3 to TRBJ2-3; D uncertain. Trimming stripped 7 bases from V and 5 bases from J, with 13 bases between. The CDR3 consists of 13 residues. Per the germline V gene, CDR1 is SGHTA and CDR2 is FQGTGA. The CDR3 loop is CASNTGSGDTQYF. The DNA read from the CDR3 is TGTGCCAGCAATACCGGGTCGGGAGATACG.

This clone is medium-sized within its sample. The missing CDR3 end, 3 residues past where the read stops, is filled in from the germline J gene. The chain employs TRBV6-4 and TRBJ2-7; TRBD2 aligns across 9 bases. CDR1 and CDR2 from the germline V gene are MRHNA and SNTAGT. The CDR3 runs to 15 residues. The V segment lost 8 bases and the J segment 3 bases; nucleotides outside the gene matches: 11. The covered CDR3 bases are TGTGCCAGCTCCCTACTAGCGGGCACGGACTACGAG. Protein product: CASSLLAGTDYE. The entire CDR3 is CASSLLAGTDYEQYF.

Note on this clone: With the read ending 3 residues before the CDR3 end, the germline J gene is used to fill in that end. The chain couples TRBV7-9 to TRBJ2-6; the D gene is possibly TRBD1 (6 bases). Trimming pared 5 bases from V and 1 base from J, leaving 9 bases between. The CDR3 runs 15 residues. The germline gives CDR1 SEHNR, CDR2 FQNEAQ (reference sequence). CDR3 protein: CASSLTGSGANVLTF. CDR3 DNA (partial): TGTGCCAGCAGCCTAACAGGGTCTGGGGCCAACGTC.

This clone was observed at least ten times. The CDR3 end is not reached by the read, which stops 3 residues before it; the germline J gene fills it in. The J gene is TRBJ2-7, the V gene TRBV15; D gene ambiguous. The V end was cut by 1 base, the J end by 5 bases, with 6 bases between. Germline CDR1 and CDR2: LNHNV and YYDKDF (reference sequence). This CDR3 contains 12 residues. The CDR3 spells CATSRGADEQYF. The CDR3 DNA, read in part, is TGTGCCACCAGCAGAGGTGCGGACGAG.

This clone was observed a few times. The CDR3 end is not reached by the read, which stops 3 residues before it; the germline J gene fills it in. This chain uses TRBV30 with TRBJ1-6, with TRBD1 as a possible D gene (5 bases). CDR3 length: 14 amino acids. Germline values: CDR1 GTSNPN, CDR2 SVGIG (reference sequence). With 4 bases removed from V and 8 bases from J, the gap between germline ends came to 15 bases. The sequenced part of the CDR3 DNA is TGTGCCTGGACCGTGGGGGGAGGGCATTCACCC. Protein: CAWTVGGGHSP. The full CDR3 protein reads CAWTVGGGHSPLHF.

This clone has at least ten counts. The CDR3 end falls 3 residues outside the read, so it is completed with the germline J gene. The rearrangement joins TRBV18 to TRBJ2-7; TRBD2 aligns across 7 bases. The junction had 15 bases not matched to a gene; V was cut back by 4 bases and J by 3 bases. Germline lookup yields CDR1 KGHSH and CDR2 LQKENI. There are 17 residues in the CDR3. The sequenced CDR3 bases are TGTGCCAGCTCACTTTCCGCGGGAGCGATACAAAACTACGAG. Translated: CASSLSAGAIQNYE. From start to end, the CDR3 is CASSLSAGAIQNYEQYF. The variable domain in full, completed from reference TRBV18 and TRBJ2-7, reads NAGVMQNPRHLVRRRGQEARLRCSPMKGHSHVYWYRQLPEEGLKFMVYLQKENIIDESGMPKERFSAEFPKEGPSILRIQQVVRGDSAAYFCASSLSAGAIQNYEQYFGPGTRLTVT.

This clone was picked up a small number of times. The read finishes 3 residues shy of the CDR3 end, and the germline J gene is used to complete it. The chain is built from TRBV10-2 and TRBJ2-7, with 13 bases identical to TRBD2. V dropped 5 bases and J dropped 4; count of bases not matched to a gene: 2. CDR1 is WSHSY and CDR2 is SAAADI in the germline V gene. This CDR3 spans 14 amino acids. CDR3 DNA (partial): TGCGCCAGCAGTTCACTAGCGGGAGGGTACGAG. This sequence encodes CASSSLAGGYE. The complete CDR3 protein is CASSSLAGGYEQYF.

For this clone: Read coverage stops 3 residues before the CDR3 terminus; the germline J gene supplies the remainder. The chain carries TRBV7-9 and TRBJ2-1, with 7 bases matching TRBD1. The germline CDR1 and CDR2 sequences are SEHNR and FQNEAQ (reference sequence). The length of the CDR3 is 15 residues. The V segment lost 7 bases and the J segment 6 bases; nucleotides outside the gene matches: 12. The CDR3 DNA, read in part, is TGTGCCAGCAAGAAGACAGGGTTAGATTCCAATGAG. Amino acid sequence: CASKKTGLDSNE. Given in full, the CDR3 is CASKKTGLDSNEQFF.

The sample holds a few counts of this clone. The read terminates 3 residues ahead of where the CDR3 ends, so the germline J gene completes it. This sequence joins TRBV11-2 and TRBJ1-2; D might be TRBD1 (5 bases). Germline V CDR1 and CDR2: SGHAT, FQNNGV. The CDR3 consists of 15 residues. CDR3 protein: CASSSYSGSSNEYTF. The CDR3 bases that were read are TGTGCCAGCAGCTCTTACTCAGGGTCGAGCAACGAG.

As for this clone: With the read ending 3 residues before the CDR3 end, the germline J gene is used to fill in that end. The rearrangement links TRBV19 to TRBJ2-3; D is undetermined. Per germline, CDR1 LNHDA and CDR2 SQIVND (reference sequence). With 7 bases removed from V and 8 bases from J, the gap between germline ends came to 13 bases. The length of the CDR3 is 12 residues. CDR3 in amino acids: CASTDLGGTQYF. The part of the CDR3 DNA that was read is TGTGCCAGTACTGATCTAGGTGGTACG.

On this clone: The read finishes 3 residues shy of the CDR3 end, and the germline J gene is used to complete it. The gene calls are TRBV2 and TRBJ1-2, with a possible D match to TRBD1 (5 bases). CDR1 and CDR2 (germline): SNHLY, FYNNEI. The CDR3 sequence is 14 residues long. CDR3 DNA (partial): TGTGCCAGCAGTGAACAGGGAGTGGCTAAAGGC. Translating gives CASSEQGVAKG. The full CDR3 protein is CASSEQGVAKGYTF.

Worth noting for this clone: The read ends 3 residues early relative to the CDR3; the germline J gene fills the gap. This sequence joins TRBV19 and TRBJ1-1; D is ambiguous. The V end lost 3 bases, the J end lost 3 bases, and 2 bases lay between the germline ends. CDR1 LNHDA and CDR2 SQIVND come from the germline V gene (reference sequence). This CDR3 is 11 amino acids long. The CDR3 protein is CASSIDTEAFF. CDR3 DNA (partial): TGTGCCAGTAGTATCGACACTGAA.

In its sample, this clone ranks as medium-sized. From the germline J gene comes the end of the CDR3, since the read stops 3 residues before it. This chain joins TRBV20-1 and TRBJ2-1; D remains ambiguous. The ends were cut back, 3 bases at V and 0 bases at J, with 18 bases in the middle. CDR1 and CDR2 from the germline V gene are DFQATT and SNEGSKA (reference sequence). CDR3 length equals 17 residues. The part of the CDR3 DNA that was read is TGCAGTGCTAGTGACGACTCCGCCCTAAGCTCCTACAATGAG. Amino acids: CSASDDSALSSYNE. In full, the CDR3 is CSASDDSALSSYNEQFF.

The CDR3 protein is CASTSGDSYNEQFF. Incomplete CDR3 DNA: TGTGCCAGTACAAGCGGGGATTCATACAATGAG. The chain couples TRBV19 to TRBJ2-1; TRBD2 agrees at 7 bases. The CDR3 is cut off 3 residues early in the read; its end comes from the germline J gene. Germline CDR1 is LNHDA and CDR2 is SQIVND (reference sequence). The junction had 7 bases not matched to a gene; V was cut back by 7 bases and J by 4 bases. The CDR3 sequence is 14 residues long.

The table lists this clone with many counts. Coverage ceases 3 residues before the CDR3 finishes, and the germline J gene fills in the end. The J gene is TRBJ2-1, the V gene TRBV7-9; no clear D gene. This CDR3 region has 13 residues. Trimming took off 4 bases at V and 9 bases at J, with 13 bases between the two ends. CDR1 is SEHNR, CDR2 FQNEAQ, per germline (reference sequence). CDR3 in amino acids: CASSSLNGGEQFF. The part of the CDR3 DNA that was read is TGTGCCAGCAGCTCCCTGAACGGCGGTGAG.

This clone was counted only a few times. The read finishes 3 residues shy of the CDR3 end, and the germline J gene is used to complete it. The rearrangement links TRBV7-6 to TRBJ2-7, with 7 nucleotides matching TRBD2. Germline lookup yields CDR1 SGHVS and CDR2 FNYEAQ. J gave up 4 bases and V 1 base, and 7 bases lay outside the gene matches. The CDR3 is made up of 15 amino acids. CDR3 amino acids: CASSLVPSGDYEQYF. The covered CDR3 bases are TGTGCCAGCAGCTTAGTTCCTAGCGGAGATTACGAG. The full variable domain, rest sourced from reference TRBV7-6 and TRBJ2-7, is GAGVSQSPRYKVTKRGQDVALRCDPISGHVSLYWYRQALGQGPEFLTYFNYEAQQDKSGLPNDRFSAERPEGSISTLTIQRTEQRDSAMYRCASSLVPSGDYEQYFGPGTRLTVT.

This clone was recorded many times. The read falls 3 residues short of the CDR3 end, and the missing part is taken from the germline J gene. V and J are TRBV28 and TRBJ2-3; unclear D gene. Trimming cost V 5 bases and J 2 bases, with 11 bases left between them. CDR3 length: 14 residues. CDR1 is MDHEN, CDR2 SYDVKM, per germline. The CDR3 bases that were read are TGTGCCAGCAGTCCCTCTGCGTTCACAGATACG. It translates to CASSPSAFTDT. The entire CDR3 protein reads CASSPSAFTDTQYF.

By share, this clone ranks as medium-sized. Coverage ceases 3 residues before the CDR3 finishes, and the germline J gene fills in the end. This chain links TRBV5-6 with TRBJ2-7; the D gene is possibly TRBD1 (5 bases). Trimming shortened V by 0 bases and J by 3 bases, and 7 bases separated the two germline ends. The length of the CDR3 is 13 residues. Per the germline V gene, CDR1 is SGHDT and CDR2 is YYEEEE. CDR3 bases read: TGTGCCAGCAGCTTGGGACAGTTCTACGAG. This codes for CASSLGQFYE. The complete CDR3 sequence is CASSLGQFYEQYF.